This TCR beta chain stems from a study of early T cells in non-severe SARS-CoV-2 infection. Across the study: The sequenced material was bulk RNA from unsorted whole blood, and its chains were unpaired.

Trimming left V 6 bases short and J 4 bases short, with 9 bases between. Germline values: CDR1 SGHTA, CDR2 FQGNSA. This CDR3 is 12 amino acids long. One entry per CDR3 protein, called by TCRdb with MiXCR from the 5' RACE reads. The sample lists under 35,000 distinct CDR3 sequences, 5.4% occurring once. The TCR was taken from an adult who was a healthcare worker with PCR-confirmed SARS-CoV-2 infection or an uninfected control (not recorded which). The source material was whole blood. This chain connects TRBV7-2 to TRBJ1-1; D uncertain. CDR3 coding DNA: TGTGCCAGCAGGACGGTGGGCACTGAAGCTTTCTTT. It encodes CASRTVGTEAFF.